This T cell receptor beta chain was sequenced for a study of blood T cells in healthy people across ages. Findings of the study overall: It was held that the diversity estimates obtained from one million T cells were underestimates. It was the long-lived donors that had more naive CD4+ cells and higher diversity than aged donors.

A remark on this clonotype: Antigen unknown.

Germline CDR1 is SGHTA and CDR2 is FQGTGA. Trimming took off 3 bases at V and 7 bases at J, with 19 bases between the two ends. The CDR3 is 16 residues long. Donation came from healthy Caucasian individuals in Russia who were aged 6 to 90. Each sample gave at least 7 million isolated PBMCs. Next came a second PCR, run for about 6 to 11 cycles, which used a sample-barcoded 5' primer along with a J-beta primer mix. TCRdb re-analysed the 5' RACE reads in MiXCR, keeping a single row per CDR3 protein. There are about 730,000 distinct CDR3 sequences in the sample; about 40% occur only once, and 20% to 25% lies in the top ten.

The origin of this receptor is a woman between 55 and 75 years old in good health. Sequenced material: blood. The rearrangement uses TRBV7-3 and TRBJ2-4; D might be TRBD2 (6 bases). This chain's CDR3 is CASSLGPGTSGNIQYF. The CDR3 DNA sequence: TGTGCCAGCAGCTTGGGTCCCGGGACCAGCGGGAACATTCAGTACTTC.